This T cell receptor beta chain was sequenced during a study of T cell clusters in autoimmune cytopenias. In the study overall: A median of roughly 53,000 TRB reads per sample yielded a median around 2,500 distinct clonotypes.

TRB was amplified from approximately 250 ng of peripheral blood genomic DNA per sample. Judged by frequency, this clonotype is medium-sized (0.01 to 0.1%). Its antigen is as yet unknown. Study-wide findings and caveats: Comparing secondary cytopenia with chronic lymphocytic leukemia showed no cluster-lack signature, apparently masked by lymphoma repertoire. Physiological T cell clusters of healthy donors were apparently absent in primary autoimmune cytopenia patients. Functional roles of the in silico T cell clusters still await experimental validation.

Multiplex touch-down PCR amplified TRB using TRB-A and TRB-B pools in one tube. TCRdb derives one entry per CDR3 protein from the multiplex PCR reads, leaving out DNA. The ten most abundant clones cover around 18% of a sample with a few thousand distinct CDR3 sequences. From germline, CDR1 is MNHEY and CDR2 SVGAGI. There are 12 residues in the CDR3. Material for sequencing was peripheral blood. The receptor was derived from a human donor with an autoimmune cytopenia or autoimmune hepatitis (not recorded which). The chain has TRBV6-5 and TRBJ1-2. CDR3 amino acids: CASSSPNYGYTF.